This T cell receptor beta chain was identified in a study of shared clonotypes between healthy human individuals. Study results and limitations: Incomplete sequencing of sorted subsets was indicated by rarefaction despite large depth.

TCRdb's copy holds only in-frame clones and misses some; the assay was immunoSEQ multiplex PCR. The sample lists about 1 million clones, more than 65% occurring once. Germline V gives CDR1 MGHDK, CDR2 SYGVNS. The CDR3 is 12 amino acids. Trimming removed 5 bases from V and 5 bases from J, with 10 bases in between. The table lists this clone with a few counts. What it binds is unknown. The CD4+ fraction was divided into a CD45RA+ naive subset and a CD45RA-negative memory subset. Sequencing used memory CD4+ T cells sorted from blood. The subset was: CD45RA-negative fraction. This sequence originates from a man younger than 30 in good health. V is TRBV25-1 and J is TRBJ2-7, with D maybe TRBD1 (5 bases). This CDR3 reads CASSFRADEQYF. For the CDR3, the DNA is TGTGCCAGCAGTTTCAGGGCCGACGAGCAGTACTTC.